These 3 T cell receptor beta chains came from one sample sequenced in a study of radiotherapy plus CTLA-4 blockade in lung cancer. Assay used: immunoSEQ multiplex PCR; TCRdb lists only in-frame clones, some missing. Here the sample spans 60,000 or so clones, about three quarters being singletons. The sequenced sample was peripheral blood, obtained from a patient treated with radiotherapy plus ipilimumab. The receptors were gathered from a human donor with non-small cell lung cancer who had a partial response to radiotherapy plus ipilimumab.

This chain uses TRBV6-1 with TRBJ1-1, with 9 nucleotides matching TRBD1. The trim removed 6 bases at V and 0 bases at J, leaving 5 bases unmatched. Per the germline V gene, CDR1 is MNHNS and CDR2 is SASEGT. The CDR3 extends over 15 amino acids. The CDR3 reads CASRDRGVMNTEAFF. CDR3 bases: TGTGCCAGCAGAGACAGGGGGGTCATGAACACTGAAGCTTTCTTT.

In its sample, this clone was seen once. This chain joins TRBV28 and TRBJ1-5; D perhaps matches TRBD1 (6 bases). V gave up 1 base and J gave up 4 bases, with 14 bases separating them. CDR1 is MDHEN, CDR2 SYDVKM, per germline. The CDR3 contains 16 residues. CDR3 nucleotide sequence: TGTGCCAGCAGTTTATCGAGGACAGCCGGGAATCAGCCCCAGCATTTT. Its protein product is CASSLSRTAGNQPQHF.

The V gene is TRBV18, the J gene TRBJ1-2, with D perhaps matching TRBD1 (6 bases). This CDR3 has 15 amino acids. V lost 3 bases and J 0 bases, leaving 11 bases between the germline ends. The germline V gene encodes CDR1 KGHSH and CDR2 LQKENI. The CDR3 protein is CASSPDSAPNYGYTF. DNA for the CDR3: TGTGCCAGCTCACCGGACAGTGCGCCTAACTATGGCTACACCTTC. The variable domain in full, completed from reference TRBV18 and TRBJ1-2, reads NAGVMQNPRHLVRRRGQEARLRCSPMKGHSHVYWYRQLPEEGLKFMVYLQKENIIDESGMPKERFSAEFPKEGPSILRIQQVVRGDSAAYFCASSPDSAPNYGYTFGSGTRLTVV.